Listed below are T cell receptor beta chains from one sample, sequenced in a study of blood T cells in healthy people across ages. One entry per CDR3 protein results from TCRdb running MiXCR on the 5' RACE reads. This sample has over a million distinct CDR3 sequences; 35% to 45% occur once, and the top ten carry about 4%. The sample comprised blood. Receptors originate from a woman aged 18-29 years in good health. Both conserved end residues are part of each CDR3. The D gene is left open where the match is weak. Some rows have no size entry. The others give once, few or many, or a class for an expanded clone.

TRBJ2-2 NA TRBV19 NA CASGDWELFF TGTGCCAGTGGTGACTGGGAGCTGTTTTTT
TRBJ2-7 many TRBV4-3 NA CASSQEHSLWGSSYEQYF TGCGCCAGCAGCCAAGAGCACTCCCTGTGGGGGAGCTCCTACGAGCAGTACTTC
TRBJ1-4 NA TRBV7-2 TRBD1 CASSLGGTGYEKLFF TGTGCCAGCAGCTTAGGTGGGACAGGGTATGAAAAACTGTTTTTT
TRBJ2-3 few TRBV4-3 NA CASSQDVGGGQAYF TGCGCCAGCAGCCAAGATGTTGGAGGGGGCCAGGCGTATTTT
TRBJ2-3 NA TRBV28 NA CASKETDYTDTQYF TGTGCCAGCAAGGAGACCGATTATACAGATACGCAGTATTTT
TRBJ1-6 few TRBV7-2 NA CASSQHRTNSPLHF TGTGCCAGCAGCCAACACCGAACTAATTCACCCCTCCACTTT
TRBJ1-2 NA TRBV5-6 NA CASSLGFTTNYGYTF TGTGCCAGCAGCTTGGGGTTCACTACTAACTATGGCTACACCTTC
TRBJ1-2 NA TRBV4-1 TRBD1 CASSQGLQGISYGYTF TGCGCCAGCAGCCAAGGTTTACAGGGGATCTCCTATGGCTACACCTTC
TRBJ2-1 many TRBV10-2 NA CASSEPGWGLNEQFF TGCGCCAGCAGTGAGCCCGGCTGGGGGCTTAATGAGCAGTTCTTC
TRBJ2-1 few TRBV20-1 TRBD2 CSARRGGPDEQFF TGCAGTGCTCGCCGGGGGGGCCCCGATGAGCAGTTCTTC
TRBJ2-1 NA TRBV20-1 TRBD2 CSATGLAGDSDEQFF TGCAGTGCGACGGGACTAGCGGGAGATAGCGATGAGCAGTTCTTC
TRBJ1-5 NA TRBV12-5 NA CARGTPKEEQPQHF TGTGCTAGGGGGACTCCAAAAGAGGAACAGCCCCAGCATTTT
TRBJ2-7 few TRBV5-1 TRBD2 CASSLVRASGYEQYF TGCGCCAGCAGCTTGGTGCGGGCTAGCGGCTACGAGCAGTACTTC
TRBJ2-5 few TRBV7-9 TRBD2 CASSLDLAALQETQYF TGTGCCAGCAGCTTAGACCTAGCGGCCCTCCAAGAGACCCAGTACTTC
TRBJ2-1 few TRBV7-9 NA CASSSGRGYGEQFF TGTGCCAGCAGCTCGGGGAGAGGATACGGTGAGCAGTTCTTC
TRBJ1-1 NA TRBV6-1 NA CASSQQQNTEAFF TGTGCCAGCAGTCAGCAGCAGAACACTGAAGCTTTCTTT
TRBJ2-7 NA TRBV20-1 TRBD1 CSARDQEQGSRNEQYF TGCAGTGCTAGAGATCAGGAACAGGGGAGTAGGAATGAGCAGTACTTC
TRBJ1-2 NA TRBV6-6 TRBD1 CASLDRGSGYTF TGTGCCAGCCTAGACAGGGGAAGTGGCTACACCTTC
TRBJ2-4 NA TRBV28 NA CASQTGTGRPDIQYF TGTGCCAGCCAGACGGGGACGGGGCGTCCGGACATTCAGTACTTC
TRBJ1-2 NA TRBV29-1 NA CSVELKGKASGYTF TGCAGCGTTGAGTTGAAGGGTAAGGCCTCTGGCTACACCTTC
TRBJ1-2 once TRBV10-3 TRBD1 CAIANLGTGGLDDGYTF TGTGCCATAGCCAACCTAGGGACAGGGGGCTTGGACGATGGCTACACCTTC
TRBJ1-1 few TRBV5-1 NA CASNKGGKVAEAFF TGCGCCAGCAACAAAGGAGGGAAGGTGGCTGAAGCTTTCTTT
TRBJ2-5 few TRBV5-1 NA CASSLETEGQETQYF TGCGCCAGCAGCTTGGAGACAGAGGGGCAAGAGACCCAGTACTTC
TRBJ1-2 NA TRBV24-1 NA CATSDSRDGYTF TGTGCCACCAGTGACTCCAGGGACGGCTACACCTTC
TRBJ1-1 NA TRBV12-3/TRBV12-4 NA CASSPRTKPYTEAFF TGTGCCAGCAGTCCCCGGACAAAGCCTTACACTGAAGCTTTCTTT
TRBJ2-3 few TRBV20-1 NA CSARDPIRGGDTQYF TGCAGTGCTAGAGATCCCATTAGGGGCGGAGATACGCAGTATTTT
TRBJ1-6 NA TRBV5-8 NA CASSPGAPFSPLHF TGTGCCAGCAGTCCGGGGGCGCCGTTTTCACCCCTCCACTTT
TRBJ1-2 few TRBV10-3 NA CATAGAADGYTF TGTGCCACGGCGGGGGCAGCCGATGGCTACACCTTC
TRBJ2-1 NA TRBV7-9 TRBD2 CASSFSTGLATYNEQFF TGTGCCAGCAGCTTTTCTACCGGACTAGCGACCTACAATGAGCAGTTCTTC
TRBJ2-1 few TRBV5-6 NA CASSLEITGLFNEQFF TGTGCCAGCAGCTTGGAAATCACAGGCCTTTTCAATGAGCAGTTCTTC
TRBJ2-5 NA TRBV5-5 NA CASSLEPTKTQYF TGTGCCAGCAGCTTGGAGCCAACGAAGACCCAGTACTTC
TRBJ2-5 NA TRBV29-1 TRBD2 CSVAKNLAGGQAETQYF TGCAGCGTTGCCAAGAATCTGGCGGGAGGGCAGGCGGAGACCCAGTACTTC
TRBJ1-2 NA TRBV12-3/TRBV12-4 NA CASSFEGPYYGYTF TGTGCCAGCAGTTTTGAGGGGCCTTACTATGGCTACACCTTC
TRBJ1-1 few TRBV27 TRBD1 CASSPRTGQVLEAFF TGTGCCAGCAGTCCTCGGACTGGACAGGTTCTTGAAGCTTTCTTT